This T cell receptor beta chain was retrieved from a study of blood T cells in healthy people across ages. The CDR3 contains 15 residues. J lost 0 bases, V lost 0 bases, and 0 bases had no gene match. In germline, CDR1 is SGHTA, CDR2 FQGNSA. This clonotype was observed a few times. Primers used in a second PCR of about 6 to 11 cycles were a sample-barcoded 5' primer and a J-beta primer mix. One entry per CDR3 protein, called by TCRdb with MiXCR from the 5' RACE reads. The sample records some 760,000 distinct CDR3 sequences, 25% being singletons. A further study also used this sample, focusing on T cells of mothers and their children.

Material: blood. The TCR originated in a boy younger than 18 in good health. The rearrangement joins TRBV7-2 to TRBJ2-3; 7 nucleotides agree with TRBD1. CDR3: CASSLATGSTDTQYF. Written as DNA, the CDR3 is TGTGCCAGCAGCTTAGCGACAGGGAGCACAGATACGCAGTATTTT.